This T cell receptor (beta chain) is from a study of T cell responses to AZD1222 COVID-19 vaccine. Study overall: Analysis merged second doses at about 4 or about 12 weeks. General study results and limits: Of spike-specific TCRs, nearly half reportedly target regions left unmutated in variants. The donor group comprised mostly white British people and more females; the analysis possibly underestimated clonal diversity.

As regards this clone: What it binds is not known.

Measured with immunoSEQ multiplex PCR; TCRdb has only the in-frame clones, and not every one. This table holds about 130,000 clones, roughly 93% found once. Germline loops: CDR1 SGHDN, CDR2 FVKESK. J lost 8 bases, V lost 0 bases, and 9 bases had no gene match. The CDR3 loop spans 15 amino acids. The chain combines TRBV14 with TRBJ1-2; TRBD1 matches at 7 bases. Sequences were derived from peripheral blood, sampled on day 0 of AZD1222 vaccination. The sequence was collected from an adult in good health. CDR3 in amino acids: CASSQDLKGQWGYTF. The CDR3 DNA follows: TGTGCCAGCAGCCAAGATCTTAAGGGACAGTGGGGCTACACCTTC.